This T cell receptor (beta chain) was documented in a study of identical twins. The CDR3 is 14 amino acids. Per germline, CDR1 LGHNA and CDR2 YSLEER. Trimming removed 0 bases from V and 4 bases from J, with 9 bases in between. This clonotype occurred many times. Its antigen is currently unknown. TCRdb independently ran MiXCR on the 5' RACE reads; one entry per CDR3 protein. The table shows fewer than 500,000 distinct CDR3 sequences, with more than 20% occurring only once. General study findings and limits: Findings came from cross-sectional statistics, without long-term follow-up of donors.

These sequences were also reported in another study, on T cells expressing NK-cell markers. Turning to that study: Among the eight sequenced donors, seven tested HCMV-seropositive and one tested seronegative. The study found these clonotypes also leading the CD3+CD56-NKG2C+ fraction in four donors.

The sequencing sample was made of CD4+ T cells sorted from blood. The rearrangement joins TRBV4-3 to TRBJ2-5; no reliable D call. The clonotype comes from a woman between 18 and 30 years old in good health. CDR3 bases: TGCGCCAGCAGCCAAGATCCCGGGTCAGAGACCCAGTACTTC. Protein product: CASSQDPGSETQYF.